The 24 T cell receptor beta chains presented below share a single source sample, sequenced in a study of response to subunit inactivated influenza vaccine. One entry per CDR3 protein, called by TCRdb with MiXCR from the RT-PCR reads. The table shows 650,000 to 800,000 distinct CDR3 sequences, with about 14% occurring only once. This specimen was PBMCs from blood, taken about 14 days before vaccination. The source is a man aged 50-59 years who received an inactivated influenza vaccine.

This chain uses TRBV5-1 with TRBJ1-4; a weak D match, TRBD1 (5 bases). Germline loops: CDR1 SGHRS, CDR2 YFSETQ. CDR3 length equals 15 residues. With 4 bases removed from V and 0 bases from J, the gap between germline ends came to 10 bases. CDR3 nucleotides: TGCGCCAGCAGCAAGGGACGGGCAACTAATGAAAAACTGTTTTTT. It codes for CASSKGRATNEKLFF.

This clonotype came up a few times. The rearrangement joins TRBV4-3 to TRBJ2-7; D is perhaps TRBD1 or TRBD2 (5 bases each). Trimming cost V 3 bases and J 2 bases, with 14 bases left between them. The CDR3 sequence is 15 residues long. CDR1 LGHNA and CDR2 YSLEER come from the germline V gene. In DNA form, the CDR3 reads TGCGCCAGCAGCCAGGGCCGGGACCCTACCTACGAGCAGTACTTC. This sequence encodes CASSQGRDPTYEQYF.

This chain links TRBV19 with TRBJ2-7; maybe TRBD1 (5 bases). Trimming cost V 3 bases and J 6 bases, with 15 bases left between them. Germline V gene data show CDR1 as LNHDA and CDR2 as SQIVND (reference sequence). CDR3 length equals 14 residues. CDR3: CASSISGLVGEQYF. The CDR3 DNA follows: TGTGCCAGTAGTATTTCAGGGCTAGTCGGCGAGCAGTACTTC.

The chain is built from TRBV21-1 and TRBJ1-6; the table names TRBD1, a call not compared with the DNA. TRBV21-1 is assigned pseudogene status. This CDR3 comprises 15 residues. CDR3 sequence (DNA): TGTGCCAGCAGCAAGAGGACAGGGGACATTTCACCCCTCCACTTT. Protein product: CASSKRTGDISPLHF.

This sequence joins TRBV4-2 and TRBJ2-2; 7 bases fit TRBD2. The CDR3 is 17 amino acids. With V trimmed by 7 bases and J by 2 bases, 13 bases remained unmatched. Germline CDR1 reads LGHNA; CDR2 reads YNFKEQ. The CDR3 reads CASTSAGWGSNTGELFF. CDR3 bases: TGTGCCAGCACCTCAGCGGGGTGGGGTTCAAACACCGGGGAGCTGTTTTTT.

This clonotype showed up just a few times. The J gene is TRBJ1-1, the V gene TRBV7-2; no clear D gene. The CDR3 spans 13 residues. V was trimmed by 4 bases and J by 1 base, leaving 7 bases between them. The V gene's germline CDR1 is SGHTA and CDR2 FQGNSA. In DNA, the CDR3 is TGTGCCAGCAGCTGGACCAGGAACACTGAAGCTTTCTTT. Translated: CASSWTRNTEAFF. The full variable domain, completed using reference TRBV7-2 and TRBJ1-1, is GAGVSQSPSNKVTEKGKDVELRCDPISGHTALYWYRQSLGQGLEFLIYFQGNSAPDKSGLPSDRFSAERTGGSVSTLTIQRTQQEDSAVYLCASSWTRNTEAFFGQGTRLTVV.

Only a few counts were recorded for this clonotype. The chain has TRBV24-1 and TRBJ2-1; 7 bases are shared with TRBD1. The length of the CDR3 is 15 residues. J lost 3 bases, V lost 6 bases, and 7 bases had no gene match. Germline values: CDR1 KGHDR, CDR2 SFDVKD. CDR3 coding DNA: TGTGCCACCAGTCCGACAGGGTACCTCTACAATGAGCAGTTCTTC. Residues: CATSPTGYLYNEQFF.

In its sample, this clonotype was seen a few times. The rearrangement uses TRBV15 and TRBJ2-1; 11 bases match TRBD1. Germline V gives CDR1 LNHNV, CDR2 YYDKDF (reference sequence). V dropped 0 bases and J dropped 8; count of bases not matched to a gene: 18. The CDR3 sequence is 20 residues long. CDR3 sequence (DNA): TGTGCCACCAGCAGAGACCTCGGACAGGGGGCGAGGTGGTATAGCCATGAGCAGTTCTTC. This gives the protein CATSRDLGQGARWYSHEQFF.

CDR3 bases: TGTGCCAGCTCAAACCAGGGGAATAGCTACGAGCAGTACTTC. This encodes CASSNQGNSYEQYF. The V and J genes are TRBV18 and TRBJ2-7, with D perhaps matching TRBD1 (6 bases). Germline-derived CDR1 and CDR2 are KGHSH and LQKENI. The length of the CDR3 is 14 residues. V was clipped by 5 bases and J by 3 bases, with 14 bases between them.

This clonotype was recorded a few times. The rearrangement uses TRBV5-1 and TRBJ1-5, with unresolved D. The CDR3 has 13 amino acids. The V end was cut by 2 bases, the J end by 5 bases, with 8 bases between. Germline values: CDR1 SGHRS, CDR2 YFSETQ. The CDR3 region is CASSFTGDQPQHF. In DNA, the CDR3 is TGCGCCAGCAGCTTCACGGGTGATCAGCCCCAGCATTTT.

The chain uses TRBV7-6 and TRBJ1-5; D not certain. CDR3 length equals 15 residues. Per the germline V gene, CDR1 is SGHVS and CDR2 is FNYEAQ. V lost 2 bases to trimming and J lost 0 bases, with 8 bases between them. CDR3 sequence reads: CASSLSGNSNQPQHF. The CDR3 DNA follows: TGTGCCAGCAGCTTATCAGGAAATAGCAATCAGCCCCAGCATTTT. Using reference TRBV7-6 and TRBJ1-5 for the parts outside the CDR3, the full variable domain is GAGVSQSPRYKVTKRGQDVALRCDPISGHVSLYWYRQALGQGPEFLTYFNYEAQQDKSGLPNDRFSAERPEGSISTLTIQRTEQRDSAMYRCASSLSGNSNQPQHFGDGTRLSIL.

The chain carries TRBV5-5 and TRBJ2-3; possible D gene TRBD1, 5 bases. CDR1 is SGHKS, CDR2 YYEKEE, per germline (reference sequence). The ends were cut back, 4 bases at V and 0 bases at J, with 12 bases in the middle. This CDR3 region has 15 residues. CDR3 region: CASSLQDPSTDTQYF. The CDR3 DNA sequence: TGTGCCAGCAGCCTACAGGACCCTAGCACAGATACGCAGTATTTT.

This clonotype was detected many times. With a much larger clone just one base away, this may be a read error. The J gene is TRBJ2-2, the V gene TRBV12-3 or TRBV12-4; D is undetermined. This CDR3 region has 14 residues. The V end lost 1 base, the J end lost 1 base, and 4 bases lay between the germline ends. DNA for the CDR3: TGTGCCAGCAGTTTAGGGCTGAACACCGGGGAGCTGTTTTTT. It translates to CASSLGLNTGELFF.

This clonotype was seen at least ten times. The CDR3 DNA sequence: TGCAGCGCCATAGCGGGATCCTACGAGCAGTACTTC. Amino acids: CSAIAGSYEQYF. The V call is TRBV20-1, the J call TRBJ2-7; TRBD2 agrees at 8 bases. The CDR3 consists of 12 residues. The germline V gene encodes CDR1 DFQATT and CDR2 SNEGSKA (reference sequence).

This clonotype was seen more than once but under ten times. In nucleotides, the CDR3 is TGCGCCAGCAGCCAAGATGGAGGGTTCAATCAGCCCCAGCATTTT. Amino acid sequence: CASSQDGGFNQPQHF. The V and J genes are TRBV4-1 and TRBJ1-5; D is unclear. Trimming took off 0 bases at V and 3 bases at J, with 9 bases between the two ends. Germline V gene data show CDR1 as MGHRA and CDR2 as YSYEKL. This CDR3 spans 15 amino acids.

This clonotype came up many times. The J gene is TRBJ1-4, the V gene TRBV4-2, with 7 nucleotides matching TRBD1. The germline gives CDR1 LGHNA, CDR2 YNFKEQ. V shed 0 bases and J 8 bases; nucleotides not matched to a gene: 9. The length of the CDR3 is 16 residues. The CDR3 loop is CASSQDWRQGYEKLFF. In DNA form, the CDR3 reads TGTGCCAGCAGCCAAGATTGGAGACAGGGCTACGAAAAACTGTTTTTT.

The chain couples TRBV20-1 to TRBJ2-3, with D unresolved. Germline assignment: CDR1 DFQATT and CDR2 SNEGSKA (reference sequence). The CDR3 consists of 11 residues. Trimming shortened V by 1 base and J by 6 bases, and 5 bases separated the two germline ends. CDR3 sequence: CSARVVDTQYF. The CDR3 DNA follows: TGCAGTGCTAGAGTGGTTGATACGCAGTATTTT.

This chain joins TRBV5-6 and TRBJ2-5, with 16 bases aligning to TRBD2. Germline CDR1 reads SGHDT; CDR2 reads YYEEEE. The CDR3 sequence is 17 residues long. With V trimmed by 3 bases and J by 2 bases, 4 bases remained unmatched. The CDR3 coding sequence is TGTGCCAGCAGCTCGGGACTAGCGGGAGGGTTTCAAGAGACCCAGTACTTC. Its translation: CASSSGLAGGFQETQYF.

The V gene is TRBV4-3, the J gene TRBJ2-3, with 9 bases aligning to TRBD2. The junction had 9 bases not matched to a gene; V was cut back by 2 bases and J by 6 bases. The CDR3 consists of 16 residues. Germline-derived CDR1 and CDR2 are LGHNA and YSLEER. The CDR3 here is CASSQFRGGAGDTQYF. The CDR3 DNA reads TGCGCCAGCAGCCAATTTCGCGGGGGGGCGGGTGATACGCAGTATTTT.

V and J are TRBV20-1 and TRBJ2-1; 15 positions match TRBD2. Unmatched junction bases numbered 6, after V lost 5 bases and J lost 7 bases. The CDR3 length is 15 residues. The V gene's germline CDR1 is DFQATT and CDR2 SNEGSKA (reference sequence). Here the CDR3 DNA reads TGCAGTGCTGCCCTAGGGACTAGCGGGAGGAATGAGCAGTTCTTC. Amino acids: CSAALGTSGRNEQFF.

The rearrangement links TRBV29-1 to TRBJ2-3, with 8 bases aligning to TRBD1. With 7 bases clipped from V and 3 bases from J, the junction kept 6 bases outside the gene matches. Germline lookup yields CDR1 SQVTM and CDR2 ANQGSEA. This CDR3 is built from 13 residues. The CDR3 DNA reads as TGCAGCGGGAACAGGGGGAGGACAGATACGCAGTATTTT. It translates to CSGNRGRTDTQYF.

The chain uses TRBV5-1 and TRBJ2-2, with 7 bases lining up with TRBD1. Germline CDR1 reads SGHRS; CDR2 reads YFSETQ. This CDR3 region has 19 residues. The ends lost 4 bases at V and 3 bases at J; junction bases unmatched: 18. The CDR3 sequence is CASSPGWSKGARDTGELFF. The CDR3 nucleotides read TGCGCCAGCAGCCCTGGGTGGAGTAAGGGGGCGCGGGACACCGGGGAGCTGTTTTTT.

The chain carries TRBV12-3 or TRBV12-4 and TRBJ1-2; the match to TRBD1 covers 9 bases. V shed 8 bases, J shed 4 bases, and the junction held 14 bases outside the gene matches. The CDR3 runs 16 residues. This chain's CDR3 is CASSRSGDRVGYGYTF. CDR3 DNA sequence: TGTGCCAGCTCCCGGTCGGGGGACAGGGTCGGCTATGGCTACACCTTC.

V and J are TRBV28 and TRBJ2-1; D tentatively reads TRBD1 or TRBD2 (5 bases each). The V end lost 8 bases, the J end lost 4 bases, and 12 bases lay between the germline ends. Germline assignment: CDR1 MDHEN and CDR2 SYDVKM. The CDR3 contains 13 residues. In DNA, the CDR3 is TGTGCCAGCTACCGGGACCCGTACAATGAGCAGTTCTTC. Translating it yields CASYRDPYNEQFF.